The source of this T cell receptor beta chain is a study of STAT5B mutations in CD4+ large granular lymphocyte leukemia. General study findings and limits: Main leukemic clonotypes were patient-specific, but roughly 26% appeared at low frequency elsewhere.

Notes on this clone: Its target is unknown.

The CDR3 is 10 residues long. The V and J ends lost 7 bases and 3 bases respectively, with 4 bases between them. The germline gives CDR1 SGHVS, CDR2 FQNEAQ. The assay was immunoSEQ multiplex PCR, and TCRdb's table has in-frame clones only and misses some. This sample has approximately 4,900 clones, with 88% found just once. This sequence joins TRBV7-8 and TRBJ2-7, with D hard to call. The TCR sequence derives from a man aged 40-55 years with CD4+ T-cell large granular lymphocyte leukemia. Input material: PBMCs. The CDR3 reads CASKNYEQYF. The CDR3 DNA follows: TGTGCCAGCAAAAACTACGAGCAGTACTTC. Based on the CDR3 plus reference TRBV7-8 and TRBJ2-7, the full variable domain is GAGVSQSPRYKVAKRGQDVALRCDPISGHVSLFWYQQALGQGPEFLTYFQNEAQLDKSGLPSDRFFAERPEGSVSTLKIQRTQQEDSAVYLCASKNYEQYFGPGTRLTVT.